This T cell receptor beta chain was profiled in a study of T cell responses to AZD1222 COVID-19 vaccine. Study-level findings and limits: Most donors were white British, females outnumbered males, and clonal diversity was possibly underestimated. Reports say nearly half of spike-specific TCRs go after unmutated variant regions.

A remark on this clone: The target antigen is unknown.

Sequenced by immunoSEQ multiplex PCR; TCRdb stores in-frame clones only, minus some. Of about 150,000 clones in the sample, more than 70% were seen once. Trimming cost V 2 bases and J 10 bases, with 23 bases left between them. This CDR3 has 17 amino acids. CDR1 MDHEN and CDR2 SYDVKM come from the germline V gene. The rearrangement links TRBV28 to TRBJ1-4, with D possibly matching TRBD1 (5 bases). This receptor was taken from an adult in good health. This material consisted of peripheral blood, taken on day 0 of MenACWY control vaccination. Here the CDR3 reads CASSLTGWEGIMGKLFF. The CDR3 coding sequence is TGTGCCAGCAGTTTAACAGGATGGGAGGGGATAATGGGAAAACTGTTTTTT.